The 5 T cell receptor beta chains in this list originate from one sample, sequenced in a study of high-grade serous ovarian cancer treatment subgroups. Tumor tissue was taken before any definitive surgery or chemotherapy was given. TCRdb's copy holds only in-frame clones and misses some; the assay was immunoSEQ multiplex PCR. This sample has around 27,000 clones; roughly four fifths occur once, and the top ten carry roughly 2.2%. The specimen was tumor tissue. These receptors were obtained from a human donor with high-grade serous ovarian cancer.

This chain joins TRBV28 and TRBJ1-2, with a possible D match to TRBD1 (5 bases). V was cut by 6 bases and J by 0 bases, with 17 bases left in between. Germline assignment: CDR1 MDHEN and CDR2 SYDVKM. The CDR3 sequence is 16 residues long. The CDR3 DNA reads TGTGCCAGCAGGGGGGGACGGAGTACCGCTAACTATGGCTACACCTTC. As protein: CASRGGRSTANYGYTF.

The J gene is TRBJ2-7, the V gene TRBV28, with TRBD1 as a possible D gene (6 bases). Trimming stripped 5 bases from V and 3 bases from J, with 14 bases between. The CDR3 extends over 14 amino acids. The germline gives CDR1 MDHEN, CDR2 SYDVKM. In nucleotides, the CDR3 is TGTGCCAGCAGTGGTACAGGGCTTGTCTACGAGCAGTACTTC. This translates into CASSGTGLVYEQYF.

The genes are TRBV5-1 and TRBJ2-2; 7 bases line up with TRBD1. J gave up 1 base and V 3 bases, and 3 bases lay outside the gene matches. CDR1 is SGHRS and CDR2 is YFSETQ in the germline V gene. This CDR3 spans 15 amino acids. DNA for the CDR3: TGCGCCAGCAGCTCCGGGACAGTGAACACCGGGGAGCTGTTTTTT. Amino acid sequence: CASSSGTVNTGELFF.

The chain carries TRBV12-2 and TRBJ1-3; no DNA check was done on the table's D call, TRBD1. TRBV12-2 represents a pseudogene. The CDR3 runs to 17 residues. The CDR3 sequence: CASRLVQARLTGNTIYF. CDR3 nucleotides: TGTGCAAGTCGCTTAGTACAGGCTCGCCTGACTGGAAACACCATATATTTT.

The genes are TRBV2 and TRBJ2-7; 11 bases match TRBD2. CDR1 SNHLY and CDR2 FYNNEI come from the germline V gene. The length of the CDR3 is 14 residues. V lost 5 bases, J lost 6 bases, and 6 bases stayed unmatched. The CDR3 nucleotides are TGTGCCAGCAGTTTAGCGGGAGGGCCGTTCGAGCAGTACTTC. The encoded protein is CASSLAGGPFEQYF.